These 14 T cell receptor beta chains came from one sample sequenced in a study of T-cell memory formation after mild COVID-19. One entry per CDR3 protein, called by TCRdb with MiXCR from the 5' RACE reads. Of approximately 150,000 distinct CDR3 sequences listed, roughly 21% were seen once; the top ten hold about 2%. Sequenced: PBMCs or a T cell subset sorted from them (not recorded which). These receptors came from an adult woman who had mild COVID-19 (a few samples of this study predate the infection). Cell type and time point are not known.

The table lists this clonotype with a few counts. The J gene is TRBJ2-7, the V gene TRBV7-9; D is unresolved. The CDR3 length is 12 residues. The germline V and J ends were trimmed by 1 base and 3 bases, with 4 bases remaining between them. CDR1 and CDR2 from the germline V gene are SEHNR and FQNEAQ (reference sequence). CDR3 bases: TGTGCCAGCAGCTTAGTGGTCTACGAGCAGTACTTC. Translation: CASSLVVYEQYF.

The table lists this clonotype with a few counts. This chain links TRBV12-3 or TRBV12-4 with TRBJ1-1; TRBD1 might be the D (6 bases). Trimming removed 5 bases at V and 6 bases at J, with 13 bases between. The length of the CDR3 is 13 residues. The CDR3 protein is CASSAQGLSEAFF. CDR3 nucleotides: TGTGCCAGCAGTGCACAGGGACTCTCTGAAGCTTTCTTT.

The rearrangement uses TRBV20-1 and TRBJ1-1; D is unresolved. V lost 0 bases and J lost 6, with 17 bases in between. Germline V gene lookup returns CDR1 DFQATT and CDR2 SNEGSKA (reference sequence). This CDR3 has 15 amino acids. CDR3 amino acids: CSARDVRVNIAEAFF. In DNA form, the CDR3 reads TGCAGTGCTAGAGATGTAAGGGTGAACATTGCTGAAGCTTTCTTT.

The gene calls are TRBV3-1 and TRBJ2-1; 8 nucleotides align to TRBD1. CDR3 length: 14 amino acids. Germline values: CDR1 LGHDT, CDR2 YNNKEL (reference sequence). With 3 bases clipped from V and 8 bases from J, the junction kept 6 bases outside the gene matches. CDR3 residues: CASSHLSTGDEQFF. The CDR3 DNA reads as TGTGCCAGCAGCCATCTCTCGACAGGGGATGAGCAGTTCTTC.

This clonotype was seen only a few times. This sequence joins TRBV29-1 and TRBJ1-1, with D possibly matching TRBD1 (5 bases). CDR3 length: 13 residues. Germline loops: CDR1 SQVTM, CDR2 ANQGSEA. V gave up 7 bases and J gave up 4 bases, with 16 bases separating them. CDR3 bases: TGCAGCGCCAAGAGGGGTATAGGCACTGAAGCTTTCTTT. It is translated as CSAKRGIGTEAFF. Full variable domain (outside the CDR3, taken from reference TRBV29-1 and TRBJ1-1): SAVISQKPSRDICQRGTSLTIQCQVDSQVTMMFWYRQQPGQSLTLIATANQGSEATYESGFVIDKFPISRPNLTFSTLTVSNMSPEDSSIYLCSAKRGIGTEAFFGQGTRLTVV.

This clonotype was seen a handful of times. The genes are TRBV29-1 and TRBJ1-2, with a possible D match to TRBD1 (5 bases). The germline V gene encodes CDR1 SQVTM and CDR2 ANQGSEA. The V end lost 5 bases, the J end lost 2 bases, and 18 bases lay between the germline ends. CDR3 length: 15 amino acids. In DNA form, the CDR3 reads TGCAGCGTTCTCGAAGGGGACTCGCTGAACTATGGCTACACCTTC. It codes for CSVLEGDSLNYGYTF.

This clonotype was picked up a small number of times. The rearrangement links TRBV7-2 to TRBJ2-3, with 14 bases aligning to TRBD2. Germline V gene sequence: CDR1 SGHTA, CDR2 FQGNSA. The CDR3 spans 17 residues. V lost 4 bases to trimming and J lost 4 bases; unmatched junction nucleotides: 7. CDR3 in DNA: TGTGCCAGCAGCTATCCCGGACTAGCGGGAGGTCCAGATACGCAGTATTTT. Its protein product is CASSYPGLAGGPDTQYF.

The chain joins TRBV29-1 to TRBJ1-1; D is uncertain. V was pared by 4 bases and J by 7 bases, with 19 bases between. Germline-derived CDR1 and CDR2 are SQVTM and ANQGSEA. This CDR3 spans 14 amino acids. DNA of the CDR3: TGCAGCGTTGTAAGTAGCACAGCCGCGCATGAAGCTTTCTTT. It codes for CSVVSSTAAHEAFF.

This chain links TRBV5-1 with TRBJ2-1; D may be TRBD1 (6 bases). Germline V lookup: CDR1 SGHRS, CDR2 YFSETQ. V dropped 0 bases and J dropped 6 bases, with 16 bases sitting between them. The CDR3 totals 16 residues. This CDR3 reads CASSLDWDIRFNEQFF. The CDR3 nucleotides are TGCGCCAGCAGCTTGGATTGGGACATTCGGTTCAATGAGCAGTTCTTC. The whole variable domain, filled in from reference TRBV5-1 and TRBJ2-1, reads KAGVTQTPRYLIKTRGQQVTLSCSPISGHRSVSWYQQTPGQGLQFLFEYFSETQRNKGNFPGRFSGRQFSNSRSEMNVSTLELGDSALYLCASSLDWDIRFNEQFFGPGTRLTVL.

The chain recombines TRBV12-3 or TRBV12-4 with TRBJ2-7; D ambiguous. V dropped 1 base and J dropped 0 bases, with 10 bases sitting between them. CDR3 length: 15 residues. The CDR3 DNA sequence: TGTGCCAGCAGTTTAGGTGAAGGGCACTCCTACGAGCAGTACTTC. This codes for CASSLGEGHSYEQYF.

This clonotype was seen only a few times. The rearrangement joins TRBV9 to TRBJ2-7, with TRBD2 identical over 9 bases. The ends lost 0 bases at V and 5 bases at J; junction bases unmatched: 3. Germline values: CDR1 SGDLS, CDR2 YYNGEE. The CDR3 has 14 residues. This CDR3 is CASSVGGGAHEQYF. The CDR3 DNA follows: TGTGCCAGCAGCGTAGGCGGGGGGGCCCACGAGCAGTACTTC.

About this clonotype itself: The limits of the CDR3 on the DNA are not certain, so only TCRdb's listed CDR3 is given. The V gene is TRBV2, the J gene TRBJ2-2; the D call TRBD2 from the table was never checked on the DNA. The germline V gene encodes CDR1 SNHLY and CDR2 FYNNEI. The CDR3 adds up to 16 amino acids, both ends counted. CDR3 in amino acids: CASSVGALLRAGELFF.

This clonotype showed up just a few times. The V gene is TRBV19, the J gene TRBJ2-1, with D possibly being TRBD2 (5 bases). V was shortened by 4 bases and J by 0 bases, with 10 bases between the two germline ends. CDR1 is LNHDA and CDR2 is SQIVND in the germline V gene (reference sequence). The length of the CDR3 is 15 residues. Here the CDR3 reads CASSREHSSYNEQFF. Here the CDR3 DNA reads TGTGCCAGTAGTAGGGAGCATAGCTCCTACAATGAGCAGTTCTTC. Complete variable domain (other parts from reference TRBV19 and TRBJ2-1): DGGITQSPKYLFRKEGQNVTLSCEQNLNHDAMYWYRQDPGQGLRLIYYSQIVNDFQKGDIAEGYSVSREKKESFPLTVTSAQKNPTAFYLCASSREHSSYNEQFFGPGTRLTVL.

This clonotype was counted only a few times. The V and J genes are TRBV5-1 and TRBJ2-1; D not resolved. V shed 0 bases and J shed 6 bases, with 7 bases lying between them. Germline CDR1 is SGHRS and CDR2 is YFSETQ. This CDR3 spans 13 amino acids. For the CDR3, the DNA is TGCGCCAGCAGCTTGGTCGGCTTCAATGAGCAGTTCTTC. This sequence encodes CASSLVGFNEQFF.